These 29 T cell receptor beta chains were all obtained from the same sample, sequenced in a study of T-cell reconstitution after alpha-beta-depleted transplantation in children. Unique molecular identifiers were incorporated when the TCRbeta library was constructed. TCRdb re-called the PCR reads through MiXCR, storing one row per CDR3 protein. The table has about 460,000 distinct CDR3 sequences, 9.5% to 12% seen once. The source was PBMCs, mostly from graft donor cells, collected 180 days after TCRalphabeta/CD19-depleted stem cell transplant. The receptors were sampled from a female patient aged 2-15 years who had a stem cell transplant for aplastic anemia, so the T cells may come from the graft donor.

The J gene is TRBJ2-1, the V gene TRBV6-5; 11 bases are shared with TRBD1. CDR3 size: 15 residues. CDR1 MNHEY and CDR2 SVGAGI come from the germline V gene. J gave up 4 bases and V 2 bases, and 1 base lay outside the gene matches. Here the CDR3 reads CASSYRDRGYNEQFF. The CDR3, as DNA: TGTGCCAGCAGTTACCGGGACAGGGGGTACAATGAGCAGTTCTTC.

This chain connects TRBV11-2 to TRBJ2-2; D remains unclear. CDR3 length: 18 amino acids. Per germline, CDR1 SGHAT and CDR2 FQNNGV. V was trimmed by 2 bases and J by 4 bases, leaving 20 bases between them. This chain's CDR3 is CASSLRFRTKLATGELFF. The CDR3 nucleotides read TGTGCCAGCAGCTTACGGTTTAGGACCAAACTCGCCACCGGGGAGCTGTTTTTT.

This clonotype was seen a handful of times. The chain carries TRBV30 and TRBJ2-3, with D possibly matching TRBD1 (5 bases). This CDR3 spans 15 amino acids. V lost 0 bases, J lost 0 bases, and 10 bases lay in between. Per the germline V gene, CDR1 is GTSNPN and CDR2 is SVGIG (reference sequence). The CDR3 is CAWSVQETSTDTQYF. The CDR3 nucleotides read TGTGCCTGGAGTGTACAGGAGACTAGCACAGATACGCAGTATTTT.

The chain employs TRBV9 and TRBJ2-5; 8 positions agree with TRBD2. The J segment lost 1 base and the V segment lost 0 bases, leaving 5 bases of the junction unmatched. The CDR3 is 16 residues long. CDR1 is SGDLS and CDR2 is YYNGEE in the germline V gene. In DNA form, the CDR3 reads TGTGCCAGCAGCGTAGCTAGCGGGCCCTTCCAAGAGACCCAGTACTTC. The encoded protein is CASSVASGPFQETQYF.

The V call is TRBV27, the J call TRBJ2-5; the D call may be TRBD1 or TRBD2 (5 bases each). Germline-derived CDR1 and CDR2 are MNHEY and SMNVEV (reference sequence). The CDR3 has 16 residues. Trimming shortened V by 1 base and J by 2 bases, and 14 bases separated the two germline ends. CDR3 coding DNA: TGTGCCAGCAGTTTATATCTGGGGGTGTCACAAGAGACCCAGTACTTC. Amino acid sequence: CASSLYLGVSQETQYF.

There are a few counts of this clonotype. Written as DNA, the CDR3 is TGTGCCAGCAGCTCAGGACAGGGGGCGTACACTGAAGCTTTCTTT. Translating gives CASSSGQGAYTEAFF. This chain connects TRBV5-6 to TRBJ1-1; TRBD1 matches at 11 bases. This CDR3 region has 15 residues. Germline CDR1 is SGHDT and CDR2 is YYEEEE. Losses at the gene ends were 3 bases for V and 3 bases for J; bases not matched to a gene: 4.

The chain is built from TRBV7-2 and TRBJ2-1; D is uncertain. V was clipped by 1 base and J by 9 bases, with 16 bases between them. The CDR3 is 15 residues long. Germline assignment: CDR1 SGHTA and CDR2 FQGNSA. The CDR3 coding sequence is TGTGCCAGCAGCTTAGTTTCGATAGCTTCCGGTGAGCAGTTCTTC. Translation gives CASSLVSIASGEQFF.

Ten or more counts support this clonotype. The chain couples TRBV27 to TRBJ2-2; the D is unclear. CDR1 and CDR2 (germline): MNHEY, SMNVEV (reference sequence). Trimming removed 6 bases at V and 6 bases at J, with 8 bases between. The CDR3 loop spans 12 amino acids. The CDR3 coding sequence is TGTGCCAGCAGCCGCCGAGCCGGGGAGCTGTTTTTT. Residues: CASSRRAGELFF.

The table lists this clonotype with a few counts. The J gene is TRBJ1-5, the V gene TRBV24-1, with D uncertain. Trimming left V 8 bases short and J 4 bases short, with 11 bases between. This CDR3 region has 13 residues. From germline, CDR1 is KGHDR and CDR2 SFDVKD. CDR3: CATTVFRNQPQHF. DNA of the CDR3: TGTGCCACCACAGTCTTTAGAAATCAGCCCCAGCATTTT.

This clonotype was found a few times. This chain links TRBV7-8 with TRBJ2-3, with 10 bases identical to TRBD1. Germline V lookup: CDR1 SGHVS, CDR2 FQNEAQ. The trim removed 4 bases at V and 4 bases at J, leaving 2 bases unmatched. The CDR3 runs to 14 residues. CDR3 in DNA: TGTGCCAGCAGCTGGGACAGGGGAGCAGATACGCAGTATTTT. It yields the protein CASSWDRGADTQYF.

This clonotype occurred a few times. CDR3 nucleotides: TGCAGCGTTGAAGATCGTCGGGGATCACCCCTCCACTTT. This translates into CSVEDRRGSPLHF. The rearrangement uses TRBV29-1 and TRBJ1-6; D gene unclear. V lost 0 bases to trimming and J lost 10 bases, with 10 bases between them. Germline assignment: CDR1 SQVTM and CDR2 ANQGSEA. The CDR3 runs to 13 residues.

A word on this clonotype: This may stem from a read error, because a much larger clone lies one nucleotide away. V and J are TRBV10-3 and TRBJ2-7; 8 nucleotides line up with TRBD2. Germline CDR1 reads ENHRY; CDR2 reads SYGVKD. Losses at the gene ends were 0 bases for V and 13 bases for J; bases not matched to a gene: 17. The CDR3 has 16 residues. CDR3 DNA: TGTGCCATCAGTGAGTCGCCCCCCCCGGGAGGGCCATGGCACTACTTC. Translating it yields CAISESPPPGGPWHYF.

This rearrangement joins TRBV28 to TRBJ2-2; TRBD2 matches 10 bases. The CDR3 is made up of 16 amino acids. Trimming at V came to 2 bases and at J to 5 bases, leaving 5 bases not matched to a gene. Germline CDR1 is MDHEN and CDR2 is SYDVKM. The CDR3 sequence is CASSLQREGGTGELFF. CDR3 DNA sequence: TGTGCCAGCAGTTTACAGCGGGAGGGCGGGACCGGGGAGCTGTTTTTT.

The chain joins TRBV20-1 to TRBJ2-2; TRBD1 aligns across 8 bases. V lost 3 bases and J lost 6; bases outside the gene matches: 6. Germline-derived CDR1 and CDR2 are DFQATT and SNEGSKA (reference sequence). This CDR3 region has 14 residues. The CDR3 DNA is TGCAGTGCTAGGATAGGACAGGGTGCCGGGGAGCTGTTTTTT. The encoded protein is CSARIGQGAGELFF.

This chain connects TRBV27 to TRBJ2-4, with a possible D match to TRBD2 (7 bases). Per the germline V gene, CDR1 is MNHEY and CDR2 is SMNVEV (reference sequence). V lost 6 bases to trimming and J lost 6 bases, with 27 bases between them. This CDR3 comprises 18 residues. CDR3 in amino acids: CASSSWGRREGGLNIQYF. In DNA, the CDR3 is TGTGCCAGCAGCTCATGGGGCCGTCGAGAGGGGGGGTTAAACATTCAGTACTTC.

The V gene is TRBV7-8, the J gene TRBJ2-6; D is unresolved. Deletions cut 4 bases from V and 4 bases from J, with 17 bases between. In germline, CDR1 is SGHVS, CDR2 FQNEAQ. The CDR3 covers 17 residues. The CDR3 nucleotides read TGTGCCAGCAGCTATAGGGTTACGGTTGTGGGGGCCAACGTCCTGACTTTC. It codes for CASSYRVTVVGANVLTF.

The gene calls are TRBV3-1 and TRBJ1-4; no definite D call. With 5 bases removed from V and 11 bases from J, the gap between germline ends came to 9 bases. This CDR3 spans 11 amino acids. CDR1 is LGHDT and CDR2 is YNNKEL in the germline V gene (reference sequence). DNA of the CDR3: TGTGCCAGCAGCGAAGTCGGGAAACTGTTTTTT. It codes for CASSEVGKLFF.

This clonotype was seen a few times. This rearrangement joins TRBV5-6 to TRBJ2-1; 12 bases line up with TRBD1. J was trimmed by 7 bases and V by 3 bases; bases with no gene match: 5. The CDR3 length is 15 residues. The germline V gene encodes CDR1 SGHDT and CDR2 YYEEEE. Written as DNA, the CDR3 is TGTGCCAGCAGCTCCGGGACAGGGGGCTTGAATGAGCAGTTCTTC. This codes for CASSSGTGGLNEQFF.

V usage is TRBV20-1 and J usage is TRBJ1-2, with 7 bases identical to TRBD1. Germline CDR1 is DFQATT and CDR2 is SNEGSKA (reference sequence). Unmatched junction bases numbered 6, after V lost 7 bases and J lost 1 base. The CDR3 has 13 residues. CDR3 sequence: CSGGDSLNYGYTF. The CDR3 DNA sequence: TGCAGTGGAGGGGACAGCCTTAACTATGGCTACACCTTC.

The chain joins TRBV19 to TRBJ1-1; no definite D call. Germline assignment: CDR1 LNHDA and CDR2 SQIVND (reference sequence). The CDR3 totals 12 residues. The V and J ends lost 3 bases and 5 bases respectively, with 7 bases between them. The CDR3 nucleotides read TGTGCCAGTAGTATCGCGCGGACTGAAGCTTTCTTT. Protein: CASSIARTEAFF.

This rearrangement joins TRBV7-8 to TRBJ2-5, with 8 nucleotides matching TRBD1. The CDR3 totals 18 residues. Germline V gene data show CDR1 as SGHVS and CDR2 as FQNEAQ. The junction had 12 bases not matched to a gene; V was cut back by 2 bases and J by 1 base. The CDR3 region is CASSLTERTGSIQETQYF. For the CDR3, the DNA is TGTGCCAGCAGCTTAACCGAAAGGACAGGGTCCATCCAAGAGACCCAGTACTTC.

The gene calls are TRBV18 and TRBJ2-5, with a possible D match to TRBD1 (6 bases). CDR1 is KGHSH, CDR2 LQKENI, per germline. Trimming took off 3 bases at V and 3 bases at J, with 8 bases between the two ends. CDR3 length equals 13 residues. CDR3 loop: CASSPNREETQYF. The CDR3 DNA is TGTGCCAGCTCACCGAACAGGGAAGAGACCCAGTACTTC.

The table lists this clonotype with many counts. CDR3 in amino acids: CASSLVPGTENIQYF. For the CDR3, the DNA is TGTGCCAGCAGCTTAGTGCCCGGGACAGAAAACATTCAGTACTTC. The chain recombines TRBV7-2 with TRBJ2-4; 7 bases match TRBD1. The V gene end was trimmed by 1 base and the J gene end by 5 bases; junction bases not matched to a gene: 5. This CDR3 spans 15 amino acids. CDR1 and CDR2 (germline): SGHTA, FQGNSA.

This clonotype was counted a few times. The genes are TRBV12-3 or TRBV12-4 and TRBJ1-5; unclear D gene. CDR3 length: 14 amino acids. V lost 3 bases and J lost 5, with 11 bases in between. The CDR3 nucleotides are TGTGCCAGCAGTTTTAAGGGAAAGGATCAGCCCCAGCATTTT. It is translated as CASSFKGKDQPQHF.

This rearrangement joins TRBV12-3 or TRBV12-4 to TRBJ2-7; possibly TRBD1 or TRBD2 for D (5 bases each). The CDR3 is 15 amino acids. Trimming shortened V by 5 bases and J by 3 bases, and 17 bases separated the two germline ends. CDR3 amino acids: CASSLQGGGYYEQYV. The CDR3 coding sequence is TGTGCCAGCAGTCTCCAGGGCGGAGGATACTACGAGCAGTACGTC.

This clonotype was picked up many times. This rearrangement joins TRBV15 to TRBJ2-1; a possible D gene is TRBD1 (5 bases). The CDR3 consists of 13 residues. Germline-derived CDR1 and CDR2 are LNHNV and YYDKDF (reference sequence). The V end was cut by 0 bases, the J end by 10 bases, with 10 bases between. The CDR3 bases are TGTGCCACCAGCAGAGATCTAGGGGCGGAGCAGTTCTTC. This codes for CATSRDLGAEQFF.

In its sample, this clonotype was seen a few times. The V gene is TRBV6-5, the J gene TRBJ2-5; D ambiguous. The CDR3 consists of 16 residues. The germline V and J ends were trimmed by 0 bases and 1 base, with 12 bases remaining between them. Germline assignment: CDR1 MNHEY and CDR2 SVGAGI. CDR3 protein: CASSYSLGRTQETQYF. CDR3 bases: TGTGCCAGCAGTTACTCGTTAGGGCGGACCCAAGAGACCCAGTACTTC.

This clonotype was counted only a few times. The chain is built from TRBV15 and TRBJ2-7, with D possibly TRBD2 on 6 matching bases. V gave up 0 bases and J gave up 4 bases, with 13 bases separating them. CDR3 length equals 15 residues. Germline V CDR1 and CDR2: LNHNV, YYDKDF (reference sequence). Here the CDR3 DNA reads TGTGCCACCAGCAGAGACCCTGGCGGGGAATACGAGCAGTACGTC. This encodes CATSRDPGGEYEQYV.

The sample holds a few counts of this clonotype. In nucleotides, the CDR3 is TGTGCCAGTGGACAGGATAGCAATCAGCCCCAGCATTTT. Protein: CASGQDSNQPQHF. The rearrangement joins TRBV2 to TRBJ1-5; 7 positions match TRBD1. The CDR3 consists of 13 residues. Germline V gives CDR1 SNHLY, CDR2 FYNNEI. V lost 9 bases to trimming and J lost 0 bases; unmatched junction nucleotides: 2.